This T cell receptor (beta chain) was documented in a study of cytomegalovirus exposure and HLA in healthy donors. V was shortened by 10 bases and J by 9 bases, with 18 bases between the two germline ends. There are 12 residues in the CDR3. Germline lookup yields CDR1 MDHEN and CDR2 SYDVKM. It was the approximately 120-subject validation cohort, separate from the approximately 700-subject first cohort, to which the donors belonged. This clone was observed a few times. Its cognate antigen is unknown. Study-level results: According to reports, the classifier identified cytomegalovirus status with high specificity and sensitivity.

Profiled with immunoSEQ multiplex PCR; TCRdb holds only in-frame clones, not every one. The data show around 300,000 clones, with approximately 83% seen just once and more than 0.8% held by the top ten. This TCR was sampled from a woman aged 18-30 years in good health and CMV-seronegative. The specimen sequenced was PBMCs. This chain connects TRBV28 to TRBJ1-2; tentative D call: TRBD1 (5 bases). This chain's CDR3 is CATRQRYLSYTF. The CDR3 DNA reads TGTGCCACCCGACAGCGCTATCTTAGCTACACCTTC.